This TCR beta chain was obtained from a study of blood T cell repertoires in COVID-19. Study-wide background: Donors in the United States, Italy and Spain gave samples during acute or convalescent COVID-19. T cells, B-cell-depleted T cells, or PBMCs supplied cDNA or gDNA.

Per the germline V gene, CDR1 is SGHRS and CDR2 is YFSETQ. The CDR3 spans 13 residues. V was cut by 4 bases and J by 2 bases, with 10 bases left in between. As originally analysed: Reference gene primer amplification in the assay estimated nucleated cell counts. Clones were read by immunoSEQ multiplex PCR, and TCRdb kept only the in-frame ones, dropping some. The V and J calls and clone size come from that table; D and trimming were worked out from the DNA. The data show hundreds of thousands of clones, with around 89% seen just once and roughly 4% held by the top ten. This TCR was recovered from a woman younger than 45 with acute or convalescent COVID-19. The specimen was peripheral blood. The rearrangement joins TRBV5-1 to TRBJ2-7, with D maybe TRBD2 (5 bases). The CDR3 reads CASSRTDTYEQYF. The CDR3 DNA sequence: TGCGCCAGCAGCCGGACTGACACCTACGAGCAGTACTTC.